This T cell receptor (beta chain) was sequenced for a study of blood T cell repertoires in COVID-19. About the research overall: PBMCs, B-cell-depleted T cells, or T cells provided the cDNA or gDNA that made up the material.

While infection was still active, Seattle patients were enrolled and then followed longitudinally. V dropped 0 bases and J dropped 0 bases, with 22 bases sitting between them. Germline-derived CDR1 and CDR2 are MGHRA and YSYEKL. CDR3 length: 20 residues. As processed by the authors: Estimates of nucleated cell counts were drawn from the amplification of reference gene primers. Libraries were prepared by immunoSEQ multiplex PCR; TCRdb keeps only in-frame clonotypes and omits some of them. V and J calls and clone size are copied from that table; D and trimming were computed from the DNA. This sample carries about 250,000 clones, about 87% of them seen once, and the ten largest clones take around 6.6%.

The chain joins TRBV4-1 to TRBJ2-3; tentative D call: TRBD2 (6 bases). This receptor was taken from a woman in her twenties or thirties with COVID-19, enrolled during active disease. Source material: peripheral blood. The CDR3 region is CASSQDYQRAPTYSTDTQYF. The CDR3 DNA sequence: TGCGCCAGCAGCCAAGATTATCAGCGGGCACCAACATATAGCACAGATACGCAGTATTTT.